This TCR beta chain derives from a study of T-cell memory formation after mild COVID-19. Overall study findings and caveats: A subset of responding clones appeared in pre-infection memory, suggesting cross-reactive memory joined. A balance of CD4 and CD8 characterized clones contracting day 15 to 85, whereas later expanders leaned CD4+.

Constant-segment-primed 5'RACE gave TCR alpha and TCR beta cDNA libraries with sample barcodes and UMIs. TCRdb analysed the 5' RACE reads with MiXCR anew, one entry per CDR3 protein. The sample shows around 300,000 distinct CDR3 sequences, about 20% of them seen only once. In its sample, this clonotype was seen a few times. Antigen specificity is unknown. Germline CDR1 MRHNA, CDR2 SNTAGT. V lost 3 bases and J lost 8; bases outside the gene matches: 7. This CDR3 spans 14 amino acids. This receptor was obtained from a man aged 18 to 29 who had mild COVID-19 (a few samples of this study predate the infection). Cell type and time point are not known. This sequence joins TRBV6-4 and TRBJ2-1; the match to TRBD2 covers 7 bases. The sequencing input was PBMCs or a T cell subset sorted from them (not recorded which). This CDR3 reads CASSESRGVDEQFF. Here the CDR3 DNA reads TGTGCCAGCAGTGAGAGTCGGGGGGTTGATGAGCAGTTCTTC.